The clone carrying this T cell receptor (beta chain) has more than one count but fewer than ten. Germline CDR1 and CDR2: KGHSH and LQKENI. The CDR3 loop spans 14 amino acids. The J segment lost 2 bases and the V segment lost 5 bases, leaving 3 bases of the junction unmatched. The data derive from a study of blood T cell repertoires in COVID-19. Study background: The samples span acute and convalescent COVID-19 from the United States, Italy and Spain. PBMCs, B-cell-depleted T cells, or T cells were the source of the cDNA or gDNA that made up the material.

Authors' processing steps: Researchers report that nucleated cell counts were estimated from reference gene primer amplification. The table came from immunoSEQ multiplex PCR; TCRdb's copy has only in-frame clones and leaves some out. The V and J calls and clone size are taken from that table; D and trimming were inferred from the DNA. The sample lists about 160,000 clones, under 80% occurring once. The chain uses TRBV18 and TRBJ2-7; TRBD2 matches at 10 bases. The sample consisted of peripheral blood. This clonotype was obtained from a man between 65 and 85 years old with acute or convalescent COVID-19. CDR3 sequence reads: CASSSSGGAYEQYF. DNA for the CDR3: TGTGCCAGCTCATCAAGCGGGGGGGCCTACGAGCAGTACTTC. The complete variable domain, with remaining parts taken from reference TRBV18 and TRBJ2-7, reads NAGVMQNPRHLVRRRGQEARLRCSPMKGHSHVYWYRQLPEEGLKFMVYLQKENIIDESGMPKERFSAEFPKEGPSILRIQQVVRGDSAAYFCASSSSGGAYEQYFGPGTRLTVT.